This TCR beta chain was obtained from a study of memory CD4+ T cells and cytomegalovirus serostatus. Single viable CD3+CD4+CD8-CD45RO+ cells were sorted as the memory CD4+ T cells. Sequencing used immunoSEQ multiplex PCR; TCRdb keeps in-frame clones, though not all of them. This table holds 25,000 or so clones, about 70% found once. Germline-derived CDR1 and CDR2 are MNHEY and SMNVEV (reference sequence). Trimming shortened V by 4 bases and J by 8 bases, and 11 bases separated the two germline ends. The CDR3 is 12 residues long. The chain joins TRBV27 to TRBJ1-1; perhaps TRBD1 as D (5 bases). The clonotype originates from an adult in good health and CMV-seronegative. The specimen sequenced was memory CD4+ T cells from blood. In DNA, the CDR3 is TGTGCCAGCAGTTACCTAGGGGCAGAAGCTTTCTTT. Its translation is CASSYLGAEAFF.